This is a list of T cell receptor beta chains from one sample in a study of CD8 T cells in Susac syndrome. TCRdb recomputed calls from the immunoSEQ multiplex PCR reads with MiXCR, one row per CDR3 protein. The sample holds 75,000 to 95,000 distinct CDR3 sequences, 85% to 95% seen once. The sequencing input was CD8+ T cells from PBMCs. The receptor source for this set is a human donor with Susac syndrome. Each CDR3 is given with its conserved first and last residue. D genes are given only for firm matches. Expanded clones get a size class; other rows say once, few or many, or leave the size out.

>NA|NA|TRBJ2-7|TRBV4-1
TGCGCCAGCAGCCAAGCGGGACTGATCTACGAGCAGTACTTC
CASSQAGLIYEQYF
>TRBD2|NA|TRBJ2-2|TRBV19
TGTGCCACTCGACTAGCGGGAGTCGCCGGGGAGCTGTTTTTT
CATRLAGVAGELFF
>NA|NA|TRBJ2-1|TRBV2
TGTGCCAGCAGTGAAGAGTTGCGGGGTTCCTACAATGAGCAGTTCTTC
CASSEELRGSYNEQFF
>NA|NA|TRBJ1-5|TRBV12-3/TRBV12-4
TGTGCCAGCAGTTCAGGGAGCACTCAGCCCCAGCATTTT
CASSSGSTQPQHF
>NA|once|TRBJ2-7|TRBV2
TGTGCCAGCAGTGAGCGGGGCAGTTCGGCGACTACGGGGGAGCAGTACTTC
CASSERGSSATTGEQYF
>NA|NA|TRBJ2-5|TRBV5-6
TGTGCCAGCAGCAAGGGGTGGATCCAAGAGACCCAGTACTTC
CASSKGWIQETQYF
>NA|NA|TRBJ1-3|TRBV29-1
TGCAGCGTTGCACGCGGCTCTGGAAACACCATATATTTT
CSVARGSGNTIYF
>TRBD1|NA|TRBJ1-5|TRBV13
TGTGCCAGCAGCTCCTCGGACAGGGGTTTAAATCAGCCCCAGCATTTT
CASSSSDRGLNQPQHF
>NA|NA|TRBJ1-1|TRBV30
TGTCTGGTTAGCGGGAACACTGAAGCTTTCTTT
CLVSGNTEAFF
>TRBD2|NA|TRBJ2-2|TRBV6-2/TRBV6-3
TGTGCCAGCAGTTACCGAACCCTAGCGGAACCTCCCACCGGGGAGCTGTTTTTT
CASSYRTLAEPPTGELFF
>TRBD1|NA|TRBJ2-5|TRBV2
TGTGCCAGCAGCAACCCGACAGGGAATCAAGAGACCCAGTACTTC
CASSNPTGNQETQYF
>TRBD2|NA|TRBJ2-1|TRBV28
TGTGCCAGCAAGACTAGCGGGAGGCTTTGGGATGAGCAGTTCTTC
CASKTSGRLWDEQFF
>TRBD1|NA|TRBJ1-2|TRBV6-5
TGTGCCAGCAGCGTGACAGGGGCTAACTATGGCTACACCTTC
CASSVTGANYGYTF
>TRBD1|NA|TRBJ1-2|TRBV5-6
TGTGCCAGCAGCTTGGCCGGGCACAGGGGGGACCATGGCTACACCTTC
CASSLAGHRGDHGYTF
>NA|NA|TRBJ2-7|TRBV30
TGTGCCTGGAGTGGGGCTAACCCCTACGAGCAGTACTTC
CAWSGANPYEQYF
>TRBD1|NA|TRBJ1-1|TRBV4-3
TGCGCCAGCAGAGCGGACAGGGTGGGGAACACTGAAGCTTTCTTT
CASRADRVGNTEAFF